Each of the 30 T cell receptor beta chains below was sequenced from the same sample in a study of CD8+ T cells in alopecia areata. Following extraction, RNA underwent reverse transcription to cDNA, which served as the sequencing template. The method was immunoSEQ multiplex PCR; TCRdb's version includes in-frame clones alone and lacks a portion of them. The sample consists of roughly 130,000 clones, approximately 53% of them appearing once. Sequenced here: CD4+ T cells sorted from blood, sampled at week 0. The receptors derive from a human donor with alopecia areata.

The CDR3 coding sequence is TGTGCCTGGAGTCGAGACAGGTGGACTGGAAACACCATATATTTT. This gives the protein CAWSRDRWTGNTIYF. V and J are TRBV30 and TRBJ1-3; D is perhaps TRBD1 (6 bases). CDR1 and CDR2 (germline): GTSNPN, SVGIG (reference sequence). The V end lost 2 bases, the J end lost 2 bases, and 13 bases lay between the germline ends. The CDR3 contains 15 residues.

The chain joins TRBV25-1 to TRBJ1-4; D gene uncertain. In germline, CDR1 is MGHDK, CDR2 SYGVNS. V lost 3 bases to trimming and J lost 4 bases, with 6 bases between them. This CDR3 has 13 residues. DNA for the CDR3: TGTGCCAGCAGTGACAGAATTAATGAAAAACTGTTTTTT. Translation: CASSDRINEKLFF. Full variable domain (outside the CDR3, taken from reference TRBV25-1 and TRBJ1-4): EADIYQTPRYLVIGTGKKITLECSQTMGHDKMYWYQQDPGMELHLIHYSYGVNSTEKGDLSSESTVSRIRTEHFPLTLESARPSHTSQYLCASSDRINEKLFFGSGTQLSVL.

The chain couples TRBV7-9 to TRBJ1-1; a possible D gene is TRBD1 (5 bases). The V end lost 5 bases, the J end lost 4 bases, and 14 bases lay between the germline ends. Germline values: CDR1 SEHNR, CDR2 FQNEAQ (reference sequence). The length of the CDR3 is 14 residues. The CDR3 protein is CASSPRPTATEAFF. The CDR3 region has the DNA TGTGCCAGCAGCCCTAGACCGACAGCCACTGAAGCTTTCTTT. The entire variable domain, with the rest obtained from reference TRBV7-9 and TRBJ1-1, is as follows: DTGVSQNPRHKITKRGQNVTFRCDPISEHNRLYWYRQTLGQGPEFLTYFQNEAQLEKSRLLSDRFSAERPKGSFSTLEIQRTEQGDSAMYLCASSPRPTATEAFFGQGTRLTVV.

In its sample, this clone was seen a few times. The chain couples TRBV2 to TRBJ1-5; D ambiguous. Germline CDR1 SNHLY, CDR2 FYNNEI. The CDR3 length is 14 residues. The V end was cut by 5 bases, the J end by 2 bases, with 10 bases between. CDR3 sequence: CASSLSIGNQPQHF. CDR3 in DNA: TGTGCCAGCAGTTTAAGTATTGGCAATCAGCCCCAGCATTTT. Full variable domain (outside the CDR3, taken from reference TRBV2 and TRBJ1-5): EPEVTQTPSHQVTQMGQEVILRCVPISNHLYFYWYRQILGQKVEFLVSFYNNEISEKSEIFDDQFSVERPDGSNFTLKIRSTKLEDSAMYFCASSLSIGNQPQHFGDGTRLSIL.

The rearrangement joins TRBV9 to TRBJ1-2; TRBD1 is a possible D gene (5 bases). V lost 3 bases to trimming and J lost 8 bases, with 11 bases between them. CDR3 size: 12 residues. Germline assignment: CDR1 SGDLS and CDR2 YYNGEE. The DNA for the CDR3 is TGTGCCAGCAGCGCGACAGTTGGCGGCTACACCTTC. Its protein product is CASSATVGGYTF.

This CDR3 is CASSSFSGREETQYF. The CDR3 nucleotides are TGTGCCAGCAGCTCCTTCAGCGGGAGGGAAGAGACCCAGTACTTC. This chain uses TRBV7-3 with TRBJ2-5, with 10 bases identical to TRBD2. This CDR3 has 15 amino acids. The V gene end was trimmed by 4 bases and the J gene end by 3 bases; junction bases not matched to a gene: 5. Germline V gene lookup returns CDR1 SGHTA and CDR2 FQGTGA.

This clone was observed many times. The CDR3 sequence is CASSGTAYEQYF. The CDR3 DNA is TGTGCCAGCTCGGGGACTGCATACGAGCAGTACTTC. V gene TRBV6-6 combines with J gene TRBJ2-7, with D perhaps matching TRBD2 (6 bases). This CDR3 contains 12 residues. From germline, CDR1 is MNHNY and CDR2 SVGAGI (reference sequence). Trimming took off 8 bases at V and 4 bases at J, with 12 bases between the two ends.

CDR3 amino acids: CAISGTSPNEKLFF. The CDR3 bases are TGTGCCATCAGCGGGACAAGTCCTAATGAAAAACTGTTTTTT. The rearrangement uses TRBV10-3 and TRBJ1-4, with D perhaps TRBD1 (6 bases). The germline V and J ends were trimmed by 6 bases and 3 bases, with 11 bases remaining between them. The CDR3 extends over 14 amino acids. CDR1 and CDR2 (germline): ENHRY, SYGVKD.

The chain couples TRBV18 to TRBJ1-1, with D possibly being TRBD1 (6 bases). The germline V and J ends were trimmed by 1 base and 7 bases, with 10 bases remaining between them. Germline V gives CDR1 KGHSH, CDR2 LQKENI. This CDR3 contains 13 residues. As DNA, the CDR3 is TGTGCCAGCTCACCACAAGGGGGGGATGAAGCTTTCTTT. Amino acid sequence: CASSPQGGDEAFF. The full variable domain, with the rest looked up from reference TRBV18 and TRBJ1-1, is NAGVMQNPRHLVRRRGQEARLRCSPMKGHSHVYWYRQLPEEGLKFMVYLQKENIIDESGMPKERFSAEFPKEGPSILRIQQVVRGDSAAYFCASSPQGGDEAFFGQGTRLTVV.

This clone was counted a few times. The chain recombines TRBV5-1 with TRBJ2-3; maybe TRBD1 (6 bases). Trimming removed 4 bases at V and 0 bases at J, with 18 bases between. Germline V gene sequence: CDR1 SGHRS, CDR2 YFSETQ. This CDR3 has 17 residues. In DNA, the CDR3 is TGCGCCAGCAGCCGCAAGATGGACAGTCCTAGCACAGATACGCAGTATTTT. Its protein is CASSRKMDSPSTDTQYF.

The chain employs TRBV14 and TRBJ2-1; no definite D call. The V end lost 4 bases, the J end lost 5 bases, and 12 bases lay between the germline ends. CDR3 length: 14 residues. Germline CDR1 SGHDN, CDR2 FVKESK. The CDR3 reads CASSPTGPHNEQFF. DNA of the CDR3: TGTGCCAGCAGCCCCACCGGGCCTCACAATGAGCAGTTCTTC.

This rearrangement joins TRBV7-2 to TRBJ2-2; 14 bases are shared with TRBD2. CDR3 length: 16 amino acids. Germline loops: CDR1 SGHTA, CDR2 FQGNSA. Trimming cost V 6 bases and J 7 bases; bases outside gene matches: 7. The CDR3 nucleotides are TGTGCCAGCAGGGGACTAGCGGGGGCAAGAGGCGGGGAGCTGTTTTTT. Protein sequence: CASRGLAGARGGELFF.

The gene calls are TRBV19 and TRBJ2-7; 8 bases map to TRBD1. The CDR3 loop spans 15 amino acids. Germline V CDR1 and CDR2: LNHDA, SQIVND (reference sequence). With V trimmed by 2 bases and J by 0 bases, 3 bases remained unmatched. The CDR3 nucleotides are TGTGCCAGTAGTATAAGACAGGGGCACTCCTACGAGCAGTACTTC. The encoded protein is CASSIRQGHSYEQYF.

The chain joins TRBV5-1 to TRBJ2-7; the match to TRBD2 covers 10 bases. This CDR3 contains 15 residues. Per the germline V gene, CDR1 is SGHRS and CDR2 is YFSETQ. Unmatched junction bases numbered 3, after V lost 2 bases and J lost 1 base. CDR3 region: CASSLAGGRSYEQYF. CDR3 bases: TGCGCCAGCAGCTTAGCGGGAGGGAGATCCTACGAGCAGTACTTC.

The chain links TRBV11-2 to TRBJ2-5; D remains unclear. Germline V gene data show CDR1 as SGHAT and CDR2 as FQNNGV. Between the trimmed V and J ends, which lost 2 bases and 6 bases, there was a span of 13 bases. The CDR3 has 14 residues. The CDR3 is CASSLHEAPKTQYF. CDR3 in DNA: TGTGCCAGCAGCTTACACGAGGCCCCCAAGACCCAGTACTTC.

This chain connects TRBV4-1 to TRBJ2-1; 8 bases agree with TRBD1. Germline values: CDR1 MGHRA, CDR2 YSYEKL. The CDR3 length is 17 residues. The ends lost 2 bases at V and 9 bases at J; junction bases unmatched: 15. The CDR3 spells CASSQSRGIDRGGEQFF. The CDR3 DNA sequence: TGCGCCAGCAGCCAATCAAGGGGCATAGACAGGGGAGGTGAGCAGTTCTTC.

The rearrangement uses TRBV4-3 and TRBJ2-3, with 9 bases matching TRBD2. The trim removed 0 bases at V and 6 bases at J, leaving 10 bases unmatched. Germline CDR1 LGHNA, CDR2 YSLEER. There are 17 residues in the CDR3. The CDR3 nucleotides are TGCGCCAGCAGCCAAGAGCTTCGGGCGGGAGGGTCGGATACGCAGTATTTT. Its protein is CASSQELRAGGSDTQYF.

A single count supports this clone. The chain couples TRBV7-8 to TRBJ2-7; D is unresolved. Trimming pared 5 bases from V and 6 bases from J, leaving 23 bases between. Germline values: CDR1 SGHVS, CDR2 FQNEAQ. This CDR3 is built from 16 residues. The CDR3 coding sequence is TGTGCCAGCAGCGACGACTTAGCCAGTTTCGGATTCGAGCAGTACTTC. Encoded protein: CASSDDLASFGFEQYF. Supplemented by reference TRBV7-8 and TRBJ2-7, the full variable domain reads GAGVSQSPRYKVAKRGQDVALRCDPISGHVSLFWYQQALGQGPEFLTYFQNEAQLDKSGLPSDRFFAERPEGSVSTLKIQRTQQEDSAVYLCASSDDLASFGFEQYFGPGTRLTVT.

This clone appeared a single time. The chain has TRBV5-6 and TRBJ2-6, with D uncertain. Trimming cost V 0 bases and J 2 bases, with 12 bases left between them. This CDR3 has 17 residues. Germline CDR1 is SGHDT and CDR2 is YYEEEE. CDR3 in DNA: TGTGCCAGCAGCTTGGGAGGCGGTGGAACTGGGGCCAACGTCCTGACTTTC. Amino acid sequence: CASSLGGGGTGANVLTF. The entire variable domain, with the rest obtained from reference TRBV5-6 and TRBJ2-6, is as follows: DAGVTQSPTHLIKTRGQQVTLRCSPKSGHDTVSWYQQALGQGPQFIFQYYEEEERQRGNFPDRFSGHQFPNYSSELNVNALLLGDSALYLCASSLGGGGTGANVLTFGAGSRLTVL.

This rearrangement joins TRBV5-1 to TRBJ1-1, with D maybe TRBD1 (6 bases). The CDR3 spans 14 residues. Germline CDR1 reads SGHRS; CDR2 reads YFSETQ. The V end was cut by 0 bases, the J end by 3 bases, with 9 bases between. CDR3 residues: CASSLERGDTEAFF. The CDR3 coding sequence is TGCGCCAGCAGCTTGGAGAGGGGGGACACTGAAGCTTTCTTT.

This chain uses TRBV7-8 with TRBJ1-6; a possible D gene is TRBD1 (5 bases). The germline V and J ends were trimmed by 0 bases and 10 bases, with 7 bases remaining between them. CDR1 and CDR2 from the germline V gene are SGHVS and FQNEAQ. This CDR3 is built from 13 residues. CDR3: CASSLARDSPLHF. The DNA for the CDR3 is TGTGCCAGCAGCTTAGCGCGGGACTCACCCCTCCACTTT.

This clone has just a few counts. The chain recombines TRBV5-1 with TRBJ2-6; D gene ambiguous. This CDR3 is 11 amino acids long. Between the trimmed V and J ends, which lost 5 bases and 9 bases, there was a span of 6 bases. Germline loops: CDR1 SGHRS, CDR2 YFSETQ. CDR3 bases: TGCGCCAGCAGATCGGACAACGTCCTGACTTTC. Amino acids: CASRSDNVLTF.

The chain employs TRBV10-2 and TRBJ2-7; TRBD1 matches 10 bases. Per the germline V gene, CDR1 is WSHSY and CDR2 is SAAADI. J gave up 3 bases and V 4 bases, and 3 bases lay outside the gene matches. The CDR3 has 14 amino acids. The CDR3 DNA follows: TGCGCCAGCAGTGTTGGACAGGGGGTCTACGAGCAGTACTTC. Translation: CASSVGQGVYEQYF.

Here the CDR3 DNA reads TGCGCCAGCAGCTCAGGGACAGGGAAGACTGGCGATGGCTACACCTTC. The encoded protein is CASSSGTGKTGDGYTF. V usage is TRBV5-1 and J usage is TRBJ1-2; 9 bases fit TRBD1. Trimming at V came to 3 bases and at J to 6 bases, leaving 12 bases not matched to a gene. Germline lookup yields CDR1 SGHRS and CDR2 YFSETQ. There are 16 residues in the CDR3.

This chain connects TRBV4-3 to TRBJ2-4, with D tentatively TRBD2 (5 bases). V shed 0 bases and J shed 7 bases, with 16 bases lying between them. Germline V gives CDR1 LGHNA, CDR2 YSLEER. The CDR3 totals 16 residues. Here the CDR3 reads CASSQDLTPGNNIQYF. CDR3 DNA: TGCGCCAGCAGCCAAGATCTAACTCCCGGGAATAACATTCAGTACTTC.

This chain links TRBV5-1 with TRBJ2-7, with D perhaps being TRBD1 or TRBD2 (5 bases each). The CDR3 totals 16 residues. Trimming took 4 bases from V and 2 from J, leaving 19 bases between them. Germline values: CDR1 SGHRS, CDR2 YFSETQ. CDR3 coding DNA: TGCGCCAGCAGCCCGGAGGTCGAGACAGCGGCCTACGAGCAGTACTTC. Protein product: CASSPEVETAAYEQYF.

J is TRBJ2-7 and V is TRBV7-9, with D possibly matching TRBD2 (6 bases). With 1 base removed from V and 5 bases from J, the gap between germline ends came to 9 bases. The CDR3 sequence is 13 residues long. Germline V CDR1 and CDR2: SEHNR, FQNEAQ (reference sequence). This CDR3 reads CASSLVGGDEQYF. In DNA form, the CDR3 reads TGTGCCAGCAGCTTAGTTGGCGGGGACGAGCAGTACTTC.

V and J are TRBV6-1 and TRBJ1-2, with D possibly being TRBD1 (5 bases). The germline V gene encodes CDR1 MNHNS and CDR2 SASEGT. The V end was cut by 6 bases, the J end by 0 bases, with 11 bases between. The CDR3 has 14 residues. The CDR3 protein is CASRETGSNYGYTF. The CDR3 nucleotides read TGTGCCAGCAGGGAAACAGGATCTAACTATGGCTACACCTTC.

Regarding this clone: In the same sample, other DNA sequences code for this CDR3. The V and J genes are TRBV5-1 and TRBJ2-5; TRBD2 agrees at 8 bases. The V segment lost 3 bases and the J segment 4 bases; nucleotides outside the gene matches: 5. Germline V lookup: CDR1 SGHRS, CDR2 YFSETQ. This CDR3 spans 14 amino acids. CDR3 DNA sequence: TGCGCCAGCAGCTCCGGGACTAGTCGAGAGACCCAGTACTTC. It codes for CASSSGTSRETQYF.

The genes are TRBV27 and TRBJ1-1; TRBD1 agrees at 8 bases. This CDR3 is 16 amino acids long. Losses at the gene ends were 7 bases for V and 4 bases for J; bases not matched to a gene: 14. Germline CDR1 is MNHEY and CDR2 is SMNVEV (reference sequence). The chain's CDR3 is CASNSLRGPRGTEAFF. The CDR3 nucleotides are TGTGCCAGCAATTCTCTCAGGGGGCCGAGGGGCACTGAAGCTTTCTTT.